The TCR beta chain described here comes from a study of shared T cell receptors in the human thymus. There are 17 residues in the CDR3. The germline gives CDR1 SGHRS, CDR2 YFSETQ. V was shortened by 4 bases and J by 5 bases, with 25 bases between the two germline ends. Sequencing was performed with immunoSEQ multiplex PCR; in TCRdb, only in-frame clones are kept and a portion is missing. The sample carries hundreds of thousands of clones, approximately 85% recorded once. The same specimen was also included in a second study, on human thymus T cells. As reported in that work: Corrective heart surgery yielded the resections from which the thymus tissue came. Thymic and blood repertoires seemed to favor certain V and J genes. Related reports documented highly overlapping thymic repertoires among unrelated individuals.

The gene calls are TRBV5-1 and TRBJ2-7; D possibly corresponds to TRBD1 (6 bases). The source is a girl less than two years old with a congenital heart defect. Specimen: thymocytes. Here the CDR3 DNA reads TGCGCCAGCAGCCCCAGGGGTTCCCTCACGACCTGGCACGAGCAGTACTTC. Translating it yields CASSPRGSLTTWHEQYF.